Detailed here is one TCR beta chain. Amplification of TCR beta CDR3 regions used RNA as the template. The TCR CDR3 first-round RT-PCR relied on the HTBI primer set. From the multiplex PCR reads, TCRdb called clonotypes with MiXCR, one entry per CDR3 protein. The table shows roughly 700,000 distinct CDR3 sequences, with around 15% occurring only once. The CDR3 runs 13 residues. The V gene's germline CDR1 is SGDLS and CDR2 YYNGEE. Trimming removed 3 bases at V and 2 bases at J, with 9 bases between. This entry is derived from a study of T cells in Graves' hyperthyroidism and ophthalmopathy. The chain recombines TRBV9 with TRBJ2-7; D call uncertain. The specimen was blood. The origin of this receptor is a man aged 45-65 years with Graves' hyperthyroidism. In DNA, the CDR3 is TGTGCCAGCAGCGCGGACGCCACCTACGAGCAGTACTTC. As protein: CASSADATYEQYF.